A single sample gave rise to the 4 T cell receptor beta chains below, sequenced in a study of cytomegalovirus exposure and HLA in healthy donors. 13 Jbeta primers and 60 Vbeta primers were used for the PCR. Generated by immunoSEQ multiplex PCR, the TCRdb table keeps only in-frame clones and is missing some. This sample has about 130,000 clones; 75% to 85% occur once, and the top ten carry roughly 4.2%. The source material was PBMCs. The receptors come from a middle-aged woman in good health and CMV-seronegative.

The J gene is TRBJ2-2, the V gene TRBV5-6; D is uncertain. This CDR3 has 13 residues. The V gene's germline CDR1 is SGHDT and CDR2 YYEEEE. Between the trimmed V and J ends, which lost 4 bases and 6 bases, there was a span of 10 bases. This CDR3 reads CASSPGSPGELFF. CDR3 DNA sequence: TGTGCCAGCAGCCCAGGATCACCCGGGGAGCTGTTTTTT. Full variable domain (rest looked up from reference TRBV5-6 and TRBJ2-2): DAGVTQSPTHLIKTRGQQVTLRCSPKSGHDTVSWYQQALGQGPQFIFQYYEEEERQRGNFPDRFSGHQFPNYSSELNVNALLLGDSALYLCASSPGSPGELFFGEGSRLTVL.

The chain uses TRBV7-2 and TRBJ1-1, with D maybe TRBD1 (5 bases). CDR1 is SGHTA, CDR2 FQGNSA, per germline. CDR3 length equals 15 residues. V was trimmed by 4 bases and J by 1 base, leaving 13 bases between them. The CDR3 region has the DNA TGTGCCAGCAGCTCCCCGGGACTGAGGAACACTGAAGCTTTCTTT. The encoded protein is CASSSPGLRNTEAFF.

This chain links TRBV5-6 with TRBJ1-2, with 11 bases fitting TRBD1. The J segment lost 8 bases and the V segment lost 3 bases, leaving 6 bases of the junction unmatched. The CDR3 extends over 14 amino acids. CDR1 is SGHDT and CDR2 is YYEEEE in the germline V gene. Written as DNA, the CDR3 is TGTGCCAGCAGCTCCCAGGACAGGGGGCGCGGCTACACCTTC. Protein product: CASSSQDRGRGYTF.

J is TRBJ1-5 and V is TRBV19; D uncertain. The CDR3 runs 16 residues. Per the germline V gene, CDR1 is LNHDA and CDR2 is SQIVND (reference sequence). V gave up 3 bases and J gave up 1 base, with 13 bases separating them. CDR3 amino acids: CASSIGLGRSNQPQHF. As DNA, the CDR3 is TGTGCCAGTAGTATTGGGCTGGGCAGGAGCAATCAGCCCCAGCATTTT.